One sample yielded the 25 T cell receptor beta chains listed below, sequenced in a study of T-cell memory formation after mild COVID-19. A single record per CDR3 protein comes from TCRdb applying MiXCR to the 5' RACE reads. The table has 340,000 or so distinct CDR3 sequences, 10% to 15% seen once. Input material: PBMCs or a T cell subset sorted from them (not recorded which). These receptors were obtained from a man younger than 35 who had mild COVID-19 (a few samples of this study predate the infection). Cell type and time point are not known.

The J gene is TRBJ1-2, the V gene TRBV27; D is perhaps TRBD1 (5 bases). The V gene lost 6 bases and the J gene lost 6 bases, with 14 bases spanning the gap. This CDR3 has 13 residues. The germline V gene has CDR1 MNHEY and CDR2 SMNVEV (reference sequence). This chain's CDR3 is CASRRRAGDGYTF. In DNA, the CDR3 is TGTGCCAGCAGGAGGCGGGCGGGGGATGGCTACACCTTC.

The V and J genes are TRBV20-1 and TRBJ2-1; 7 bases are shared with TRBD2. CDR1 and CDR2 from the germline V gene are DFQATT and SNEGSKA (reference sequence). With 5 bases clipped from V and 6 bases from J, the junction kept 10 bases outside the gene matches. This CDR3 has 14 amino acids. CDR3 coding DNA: TGCAGTGCTGGGGACTACGCCTCCCCCAATGAGCAGTTCTTC. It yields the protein CSAGDYASPNEQFF.

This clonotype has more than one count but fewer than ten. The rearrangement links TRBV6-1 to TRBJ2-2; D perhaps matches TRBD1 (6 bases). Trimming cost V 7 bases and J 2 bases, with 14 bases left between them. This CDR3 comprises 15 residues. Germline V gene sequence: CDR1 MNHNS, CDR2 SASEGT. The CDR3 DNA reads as TGTGCCAGCATGGAGACAGGCGATAACACCGGGGAGCTGTTTTTT. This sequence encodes CASMETGDNTGELFF.

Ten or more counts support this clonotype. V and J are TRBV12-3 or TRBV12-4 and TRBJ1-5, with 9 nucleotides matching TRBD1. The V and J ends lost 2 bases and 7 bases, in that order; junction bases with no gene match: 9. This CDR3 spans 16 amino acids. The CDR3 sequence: CASSLPGQGRGQPQHF. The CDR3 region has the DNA TGTGCCAGCAGTTTACCGGGACAGGGCCGGGGCCAGCCCCAGCATTTT.

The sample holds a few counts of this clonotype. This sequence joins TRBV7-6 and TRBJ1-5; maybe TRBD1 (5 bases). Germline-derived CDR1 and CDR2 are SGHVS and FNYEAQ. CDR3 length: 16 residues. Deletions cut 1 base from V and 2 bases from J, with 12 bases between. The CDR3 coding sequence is TGTGCCAGCAGCTTAGGCCAGGGAAGGGGCAATCAGCCCCAGCATTTT. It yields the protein CASSLGQGRGNQPQHF.

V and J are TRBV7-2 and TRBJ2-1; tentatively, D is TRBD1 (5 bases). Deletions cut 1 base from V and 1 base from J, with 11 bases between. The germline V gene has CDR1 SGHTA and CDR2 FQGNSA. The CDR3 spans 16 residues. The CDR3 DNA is TGTGCCAGCAGCTTAGTTAGGGGTTATTCCTACAATGAGCAGTTCTTC. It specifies CASSLVRGYSYNEQFF.

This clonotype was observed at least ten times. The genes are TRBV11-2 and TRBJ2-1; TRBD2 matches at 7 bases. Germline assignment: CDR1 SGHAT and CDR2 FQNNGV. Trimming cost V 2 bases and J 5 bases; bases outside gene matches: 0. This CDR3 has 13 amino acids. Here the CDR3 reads CASSLRGDNEQFF. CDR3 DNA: TGTGCCAGCAGCTTACGGGGGGACAATGAGCAGTTCTTC.

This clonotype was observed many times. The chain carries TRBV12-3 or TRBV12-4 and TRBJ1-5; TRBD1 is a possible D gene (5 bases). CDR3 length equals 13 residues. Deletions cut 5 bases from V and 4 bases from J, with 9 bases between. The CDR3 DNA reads TGTGCCAGCAGTCAGCAGGGAAATCAGCCCCAGCATTTT. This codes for CASSQQGNQPQHF.

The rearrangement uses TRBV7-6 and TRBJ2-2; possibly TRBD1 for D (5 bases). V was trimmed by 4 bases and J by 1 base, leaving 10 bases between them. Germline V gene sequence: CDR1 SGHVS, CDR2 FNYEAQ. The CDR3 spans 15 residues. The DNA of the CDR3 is TGTGCCAGCAGCTCCCGCAGGGAGAACACCGGGGAGCTGTTTTTT. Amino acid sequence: CASSSRRENTGELFF. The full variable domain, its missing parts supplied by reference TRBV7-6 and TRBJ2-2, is GAGVSQSPRYKVTKRGQDVALRCDPISGHVSLYWYRQALGQGPEFLTYFNYEAQQDKSGLPNDRFSAERPEGSISTLTIQRTEQRDSAMYRCASSSRRENTGELFFGEGSRLTVL.

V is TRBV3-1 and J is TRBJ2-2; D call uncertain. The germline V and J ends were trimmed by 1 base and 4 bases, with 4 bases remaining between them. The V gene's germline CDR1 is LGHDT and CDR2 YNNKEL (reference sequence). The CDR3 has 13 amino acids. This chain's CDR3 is CASSQVLTGELFF. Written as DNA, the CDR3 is TGTGCCAGCAGCCAAGTGCTCACCGGGGAGCTGTTTTTT. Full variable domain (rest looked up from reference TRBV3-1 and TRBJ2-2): DTAVSQTPKYLVTQMGNDKSIKCEQNLGHDTMYWYKQDSKKFLKIMFSYNNKELIINETVPNRFSPKSPDKAHLNLHINSLELGDSAVYFCASSQVLTGELFFGEGSRLTVL.

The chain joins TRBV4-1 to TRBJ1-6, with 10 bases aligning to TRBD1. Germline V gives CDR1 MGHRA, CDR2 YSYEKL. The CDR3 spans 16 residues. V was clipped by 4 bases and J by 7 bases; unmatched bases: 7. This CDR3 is CASSPRQGAKNSPLHF. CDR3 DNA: TGCGCCAGCAGCCCAAGACAGGGGGCGAAAAATTCACCCCTCCACTTT.

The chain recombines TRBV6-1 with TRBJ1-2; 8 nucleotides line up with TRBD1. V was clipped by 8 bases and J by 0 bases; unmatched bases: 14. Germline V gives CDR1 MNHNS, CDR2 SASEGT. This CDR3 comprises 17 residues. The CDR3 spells CASLTGALSPANYGYTF. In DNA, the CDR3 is TGTGCCAGCTTGACAGGGGCCCTATCCCCAGCTAACTATGGCTACACCTTC.

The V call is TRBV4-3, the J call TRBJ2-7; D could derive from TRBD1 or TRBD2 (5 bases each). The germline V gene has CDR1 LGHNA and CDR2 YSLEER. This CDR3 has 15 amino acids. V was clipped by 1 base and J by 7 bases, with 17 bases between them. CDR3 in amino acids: CASSQGSPRGVEQYF. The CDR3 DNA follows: TGCGCCAGCAGCCAAGGTAGCCCAAGAGGGGTAGAGCAGTACTTC.

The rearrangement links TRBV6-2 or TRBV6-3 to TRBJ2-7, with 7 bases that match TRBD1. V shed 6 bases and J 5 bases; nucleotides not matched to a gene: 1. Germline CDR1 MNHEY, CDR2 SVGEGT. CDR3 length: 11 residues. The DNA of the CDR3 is TGTGCCAGCAGACAGGGGAACGAGCAGTACGTC. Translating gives CASRQGNEQYV.

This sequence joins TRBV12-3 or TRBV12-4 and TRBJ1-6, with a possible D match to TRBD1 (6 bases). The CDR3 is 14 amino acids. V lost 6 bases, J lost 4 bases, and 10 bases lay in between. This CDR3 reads CASRRGGYNSPLHF. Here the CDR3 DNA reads TGTGCCAGCAGGAGGGGGGGGTATAATTCACCCCTCCACTTT.

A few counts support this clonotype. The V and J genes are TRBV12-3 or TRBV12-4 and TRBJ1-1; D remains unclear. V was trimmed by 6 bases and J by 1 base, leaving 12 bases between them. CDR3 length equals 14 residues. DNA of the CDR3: TGTGCCAGCAGCCGACCCCCCGGGAACACTGAAGCTTTCTTT. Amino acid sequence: CASSRPPGNTEAFF.

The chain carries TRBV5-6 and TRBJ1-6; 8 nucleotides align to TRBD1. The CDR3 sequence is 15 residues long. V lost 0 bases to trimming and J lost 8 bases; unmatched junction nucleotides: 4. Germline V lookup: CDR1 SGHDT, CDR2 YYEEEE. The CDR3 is CASSLVGQDHSPLHF. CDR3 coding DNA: TGTGCCAGCAGCTTGGTGGGACAGGACCATTCACCCCTCCACTTT.

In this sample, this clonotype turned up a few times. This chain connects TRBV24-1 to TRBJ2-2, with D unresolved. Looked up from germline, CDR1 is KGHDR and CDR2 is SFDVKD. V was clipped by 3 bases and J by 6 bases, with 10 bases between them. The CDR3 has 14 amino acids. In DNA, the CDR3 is TGTGCCACCAGTGATAATAGGTTAGCCGGGGAGCTGTTTTTT. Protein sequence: CATSDNRLAGELFF.

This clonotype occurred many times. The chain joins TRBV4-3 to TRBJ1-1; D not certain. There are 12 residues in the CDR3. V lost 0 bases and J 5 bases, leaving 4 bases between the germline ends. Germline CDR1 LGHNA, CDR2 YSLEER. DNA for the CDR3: TGCGCCAGCAGCCAAGATGAAACTGAAGCTTTCTTT. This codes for CASSQDETEAFF.

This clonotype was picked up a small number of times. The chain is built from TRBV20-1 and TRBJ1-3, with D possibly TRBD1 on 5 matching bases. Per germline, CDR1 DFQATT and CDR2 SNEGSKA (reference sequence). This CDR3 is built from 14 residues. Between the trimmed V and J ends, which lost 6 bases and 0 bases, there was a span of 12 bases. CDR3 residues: CSAEHGASGNTIYF. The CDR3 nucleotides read TGCAGTGCCGAGCACGGGGCCTCTGGAAACACCATATATTTT.

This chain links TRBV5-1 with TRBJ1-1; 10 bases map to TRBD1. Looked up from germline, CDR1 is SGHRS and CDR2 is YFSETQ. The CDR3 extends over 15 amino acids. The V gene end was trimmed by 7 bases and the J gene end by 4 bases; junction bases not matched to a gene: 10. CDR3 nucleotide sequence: TGCGCCAGCGGGGACAGGGGTGTCGTGAGCACTGAAGCTTTCTTT. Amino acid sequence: CASGDRGVVSTEAFF.

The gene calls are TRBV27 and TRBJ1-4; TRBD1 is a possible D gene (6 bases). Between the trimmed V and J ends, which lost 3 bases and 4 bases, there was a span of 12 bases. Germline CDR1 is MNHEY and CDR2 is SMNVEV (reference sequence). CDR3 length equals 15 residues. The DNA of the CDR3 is TGTGCCAGCAGTTTTCACAGGGCGGTTAATGAAAAACTGTTTTTT. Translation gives CASSFHRAVNEKLFF.

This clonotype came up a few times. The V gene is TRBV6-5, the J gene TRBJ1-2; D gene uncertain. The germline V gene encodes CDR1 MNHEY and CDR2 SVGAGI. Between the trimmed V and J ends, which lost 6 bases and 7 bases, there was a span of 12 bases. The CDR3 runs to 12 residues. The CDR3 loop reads CASRTPGSGYTF. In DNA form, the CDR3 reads TGTGCCAGCAGAACTCCGGGCTCTGGCTACACCTTC.

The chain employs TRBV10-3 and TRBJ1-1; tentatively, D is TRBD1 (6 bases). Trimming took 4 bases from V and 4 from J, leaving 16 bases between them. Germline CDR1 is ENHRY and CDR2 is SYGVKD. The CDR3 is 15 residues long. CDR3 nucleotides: TGTGCCATCAGTGGAATACAGGGTGTGATCACTGAAGCTTTCTTT. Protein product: CAISGIQGVITEAFF.

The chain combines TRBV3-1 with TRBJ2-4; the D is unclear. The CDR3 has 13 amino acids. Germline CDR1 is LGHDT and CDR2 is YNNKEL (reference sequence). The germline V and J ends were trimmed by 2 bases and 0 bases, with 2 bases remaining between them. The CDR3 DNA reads TGTGCCAGCAGCCAAATAGCCAAAAACATTCAGTACTTC. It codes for CASSQIAKNIQYF. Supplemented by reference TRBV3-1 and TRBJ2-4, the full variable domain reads DTAVSQTPKYLVTQMGNDKSIKCEQNLGHDTMYWYKQDSKKFLKIMFSYNNKELIINETVPNRFSPKSPDKAHLNLHINSLELGDSAVYFCASSQIAKNIQYFGAGTRLSVL.